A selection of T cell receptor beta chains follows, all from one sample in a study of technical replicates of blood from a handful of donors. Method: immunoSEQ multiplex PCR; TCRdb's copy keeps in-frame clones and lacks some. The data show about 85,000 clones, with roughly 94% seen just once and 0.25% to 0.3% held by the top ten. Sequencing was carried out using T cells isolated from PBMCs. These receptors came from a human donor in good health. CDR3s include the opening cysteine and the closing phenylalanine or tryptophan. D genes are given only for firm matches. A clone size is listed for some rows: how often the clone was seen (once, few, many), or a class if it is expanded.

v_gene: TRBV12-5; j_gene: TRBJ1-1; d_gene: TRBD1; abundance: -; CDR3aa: CASGAMDRGRRGVEAFF; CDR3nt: TGTGCTAGTGGTGCAATGGACAGGGGCCGTCGGGGGGTAGAAGCTTTCTTT
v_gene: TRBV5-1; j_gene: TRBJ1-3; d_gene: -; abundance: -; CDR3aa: CASSKSGNVAGNTIYF; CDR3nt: TGCGCCAGCAGTAAATCAGGGAACGTCGCTGGAAACACCATATATTTT
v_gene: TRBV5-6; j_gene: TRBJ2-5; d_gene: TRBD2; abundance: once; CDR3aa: CASSPRVLLAGGGETQYF; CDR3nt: TGTGCCAGCAGCCCCAGAGTACTCCTAGCGGGGGGGGGAGAGACCCAGTACTTC
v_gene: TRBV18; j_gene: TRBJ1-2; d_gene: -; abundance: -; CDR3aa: CASSPGAGGGYTF; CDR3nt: TGTGCCAGCTCACCAGGGGCCGGTGGGGGCTACACCTTC
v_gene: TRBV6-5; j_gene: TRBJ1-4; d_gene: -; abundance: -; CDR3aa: CASGGLTTNEKLFF; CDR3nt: TGTGCCAGCGGCGGGTTAACAACTAATGAAAAACTGTTTTTT
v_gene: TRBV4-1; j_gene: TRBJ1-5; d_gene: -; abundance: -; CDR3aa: CASSGRIRNQPQHF; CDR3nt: TGCGCCAGCAGTGGGAGGATTCGCAATCAGCCCCAGCATTTT
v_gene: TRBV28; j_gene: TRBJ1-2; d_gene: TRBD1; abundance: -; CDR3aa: CASRPTGQGTYGYTF; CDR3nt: TGTGCCAGCAGACCCACCGGACAGGGCACCTATGGCTACACCTTC
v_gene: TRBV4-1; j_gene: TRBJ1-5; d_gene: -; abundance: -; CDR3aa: CASSQVLAGRGQPQHF; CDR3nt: TGCGCCAGCAGCCAAGTTCTAGCAGGGAGGGGTCAGCCCCAGCATTTT
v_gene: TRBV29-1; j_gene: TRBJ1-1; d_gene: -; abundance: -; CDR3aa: CSVVLPGATEAFF; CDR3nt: TGCAGCGTTGTACTCCCAGGGGCTACTGAAGCTTTCTTT
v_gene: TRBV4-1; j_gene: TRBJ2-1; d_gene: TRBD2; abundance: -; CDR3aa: CASSQDVGLAGAWSSYNEQFF; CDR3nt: TGCGCCAGCAGCCAAGATGTCGGACTAGCGGGGGCCTGGAGCTCCTACAATGAGCAGTTCTTC
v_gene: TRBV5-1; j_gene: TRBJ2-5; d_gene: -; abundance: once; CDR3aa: CASSLRDWEETQYF; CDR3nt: TGCGCCAGCAGCTTACGGGACTGGGAAGAGACCCAGTACTTC
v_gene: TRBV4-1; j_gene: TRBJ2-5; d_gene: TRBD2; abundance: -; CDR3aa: CASSPHPSGGSETQYF; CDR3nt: TGCGCCAGCAGCCCTCACCCTAGCGGGGGATCGGAGACCCAGTACTTC
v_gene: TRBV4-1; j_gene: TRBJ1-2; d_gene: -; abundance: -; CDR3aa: CASSHAGTDYGYTF; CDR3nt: TGCGCCAGCAGCCACGCGGGGACGGACTATGGCTACACCTTC
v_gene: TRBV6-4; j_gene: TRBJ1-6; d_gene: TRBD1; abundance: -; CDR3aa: CASSDSTGGSPLHF; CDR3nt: TGTGCCAGCAGTGACTCTACAGGGGGTTCGCCCCTCCACTTT
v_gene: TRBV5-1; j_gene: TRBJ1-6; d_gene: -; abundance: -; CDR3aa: CASSHGGEGNSPLHF; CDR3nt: TGCGCCAGCAGCCACGGGGGAGAGGGTAATTCACCCCTCCACTTT
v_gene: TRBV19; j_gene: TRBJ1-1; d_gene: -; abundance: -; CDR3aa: CASSIGGYSMNTEAFF; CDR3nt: TGTGCCAGTAGTATAGGAGGGTATAGCATGAACACTGAAGCTTTCTTT
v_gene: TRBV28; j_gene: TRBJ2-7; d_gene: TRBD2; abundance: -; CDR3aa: CASSLPGLAAYEQYF; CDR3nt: TGTGCCAGCAGTTTACCGGGACTAGCGGCCTACGAGCAGTACTTC
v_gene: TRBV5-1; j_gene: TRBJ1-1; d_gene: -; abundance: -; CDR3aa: CASSEGPSNTEAFF; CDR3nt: TGCGCCAGCAGCGAGGGCCCCTCTAACACTGAAGCTTTCTTT
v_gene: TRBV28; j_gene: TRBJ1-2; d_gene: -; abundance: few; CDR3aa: CASSLGEGAYGYTF; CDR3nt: TGTGCCAGCAGTTTGGGTGAAGGGGCCTATGGCTACACCTTC
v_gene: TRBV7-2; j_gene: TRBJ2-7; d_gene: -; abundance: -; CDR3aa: CASSRTGPRYEQYF; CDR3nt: TGTGCCAGCAGCAGAACGGGTCCCCGATACGAGCAGTACTTC
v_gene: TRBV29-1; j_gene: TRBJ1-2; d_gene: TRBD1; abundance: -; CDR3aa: CSVITGASNYGYTF; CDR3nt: TGCAGCGTTATAACAGGGGCCTCTAACTATGGCTACACCTTC
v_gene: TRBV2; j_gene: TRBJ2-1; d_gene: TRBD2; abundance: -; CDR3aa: CASSVSPSGGANEQFF; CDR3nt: TGTGCCAGCAGCGTCTCTCCTAGCGGGGGGGCGAATGAGCAGTTCTTC
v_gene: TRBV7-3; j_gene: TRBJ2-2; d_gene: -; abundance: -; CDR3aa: CASSLQQDNTGELFF; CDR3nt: TGTGCCAGCAGCTTGCAACAGGATAACACCGGGGAGCTGTTTTTT
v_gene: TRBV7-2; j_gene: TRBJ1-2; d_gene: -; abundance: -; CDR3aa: CASSTPGGDYGYTF; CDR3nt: TGTGCCAGCAGCACCCCGGGGGGTGACTATGGCTACACCTTC
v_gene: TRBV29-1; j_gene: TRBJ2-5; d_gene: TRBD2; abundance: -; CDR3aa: CSVERREGETQYF; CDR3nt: TGCAGCGTTGAGCGCAGGGAGGGAGAGACCCAGTACTTC
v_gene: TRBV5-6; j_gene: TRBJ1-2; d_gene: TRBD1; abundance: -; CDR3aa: CASSLIGTGDYGYTF; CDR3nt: TGTGCCAGCAGCTTGATAGGGACAGGGGACTATGGCTACACCTTC
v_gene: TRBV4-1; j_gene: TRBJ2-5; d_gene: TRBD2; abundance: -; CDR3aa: CASSPYRGGPQETQYF; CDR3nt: TGCGCCAGCAGCCCGTATCGGGGGGGGCCGCAAGAGACCCAGTACTTC
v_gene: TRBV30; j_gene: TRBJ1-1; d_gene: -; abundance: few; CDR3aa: CAWSRRQNTEAFF; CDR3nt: TGTGCCTGGAGTAGGCGGCAGAACACTGAAGCTTTCTTT
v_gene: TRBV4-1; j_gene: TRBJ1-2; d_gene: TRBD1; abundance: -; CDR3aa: CASSFRDRGPHYGYTF; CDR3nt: TGCGCCAGCAGCTTCAGGGACAGGGGGCCCCACTATGGCTACACCTTC
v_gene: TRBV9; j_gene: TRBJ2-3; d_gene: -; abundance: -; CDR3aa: CASSVATDTQYF; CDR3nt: TGTGCCAGCAGCGTAGCAACAGATACGCAGTATTTT
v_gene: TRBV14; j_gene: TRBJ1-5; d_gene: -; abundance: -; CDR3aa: CASSQDLGQPQHF; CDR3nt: TGTGCCAGCAGCCAAGACCTCGGTCAGCCCCAGCATTTT
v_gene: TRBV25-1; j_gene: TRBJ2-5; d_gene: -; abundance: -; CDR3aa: CASSEAVSQYF; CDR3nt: TGTGCCAGCAGTGAAGCGGTATCCCAGTACTTC
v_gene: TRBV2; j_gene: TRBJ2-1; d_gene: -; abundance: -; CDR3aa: CASRWENEQFF; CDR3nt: TGTGCCAGCAGATGGGAGAATGAGCAGTTCTTC
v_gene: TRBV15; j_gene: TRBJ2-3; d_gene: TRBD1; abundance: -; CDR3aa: CATSRGTGGDTQYF; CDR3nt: TGTGCCACCAGCAGAGGGACAGGGGGAGATACGCAGTATTTT
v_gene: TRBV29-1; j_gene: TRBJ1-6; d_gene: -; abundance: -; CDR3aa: CSVDRASSPLHF; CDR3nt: TGCAGCGTTGACAGGGCTAGTTCACCCCTCCACTTT
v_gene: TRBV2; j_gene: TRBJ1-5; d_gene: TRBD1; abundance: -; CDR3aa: CASRLGTGYQPQHF; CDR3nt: TGTGCCAGCAGGCTGGGGACAGGGTATCAGCCCCAGCATTTT
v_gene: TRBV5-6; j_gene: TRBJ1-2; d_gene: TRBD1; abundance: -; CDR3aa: CASSQGVWGYTF; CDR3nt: TGTGCCAGCAGCCAGGGGGTTTGGGGCTACACCTTC
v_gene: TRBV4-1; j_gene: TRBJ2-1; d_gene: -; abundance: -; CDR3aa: CASSQGGVTDNEQFF; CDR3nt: TGCGCCAGCAGCCAGGGGGGAGTAACAGACAATGAGCAGTTCTTC
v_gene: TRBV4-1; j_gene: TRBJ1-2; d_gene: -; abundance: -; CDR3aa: CASSQDAIRVDGYTF; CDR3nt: TGCGCCAGCAGCCAAGACGCAATCCGGGTGGATGGCTACACCTTC
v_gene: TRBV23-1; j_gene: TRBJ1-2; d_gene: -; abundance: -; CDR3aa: CASSQRLDGQYGYTF; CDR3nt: TGCGCCAGCAGTCAACGTCTGGACGGACAATATGGCTACACCTTC
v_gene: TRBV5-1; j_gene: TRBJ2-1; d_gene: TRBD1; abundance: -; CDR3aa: CASSLRGSRDRGNEQFF; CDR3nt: TGCGCCAGCAGCTTGAGAGGGTCCCGGGACAGGGGCAATGAGCAGTTCTTC
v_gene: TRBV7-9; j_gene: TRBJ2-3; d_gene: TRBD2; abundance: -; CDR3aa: CASSPERGFADTQYF; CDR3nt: TGTGCCAGCAGCCCCGAGCGGGGTTTCGCAGATACGCAGTATTTT
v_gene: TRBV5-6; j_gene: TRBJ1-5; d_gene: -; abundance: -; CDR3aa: CASSLGAGNQPQHF; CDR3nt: TGTGCCAGCAGCTTGGGGGCAGGCAATCAGCCCCAGCATTTT
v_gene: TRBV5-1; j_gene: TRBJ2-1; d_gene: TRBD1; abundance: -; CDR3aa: CASSVGQGMFF; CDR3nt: TGCGCCAGCAGCGTGGGACAGGGGATGTTCTTC
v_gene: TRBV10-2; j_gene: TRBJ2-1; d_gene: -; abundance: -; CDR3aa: CASSESWQFF; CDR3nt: TGCGCCAGCAGTGAGTCCTGGCAGTTCTTC
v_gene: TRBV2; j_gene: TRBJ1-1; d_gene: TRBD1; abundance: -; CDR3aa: CASSARRQGSGTEAFF; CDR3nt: TGTGCCAGCAGTGCCCGACGACAGGGTTCGGGCACTGAAGCTTTCTTT
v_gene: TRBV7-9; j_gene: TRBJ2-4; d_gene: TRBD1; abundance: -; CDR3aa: CASSITGGTNIQYF; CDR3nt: TGTGCCAGCAGCATTACAGGGGGAACAAACATTCAGTACTTC
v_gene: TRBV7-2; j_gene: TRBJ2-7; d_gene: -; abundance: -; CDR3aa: CASSLTRAGAYEQYF; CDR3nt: TGTGCCAGCAGCTTAACACGGGCAGGGGCCTACGAGCAGTACTTC
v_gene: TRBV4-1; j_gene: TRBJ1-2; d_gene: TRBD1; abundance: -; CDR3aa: CASRTGRYGYTF; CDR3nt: TGCGCCAGCCGGACAGGCCGATATGGCTACACCTTC
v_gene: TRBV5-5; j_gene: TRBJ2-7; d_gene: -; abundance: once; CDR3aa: CASSEDTSYEQYF; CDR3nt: TGTGCCAGCAGCGAGGACACCTCCTACGAGCAGTACTTC